Below are 9 T cell receptor beta chains sequenced from a single sample in a study of beta chain features in type 1 diabetes. Study outcomes and limitations: For Type 1 diabetes patients, all four CD4+ subsets carried TCRB CDR3s that were moderately but significantly shorter.

The study reverse transcribed the entire isolated RNA, so it sequenced expressed TCRB transcripts. TCRdb's copy holds only in-frame clones and misses some; the assay was immunoSEQ multiplex PCR. The sample lists fewer than 15,000 clones; about two thirds were seen once. No antigen has been assigned to these receptors. Sequencing was done on a sample of stem cell memory CD4+ T cells from blood. All receptors come from a woman aged 18-30 years with type 1 diabetes.

The chain couples TRBV28 to TRBJ1-1; D not certain. From germline, CDR1 is MDHEN and CDR2 SYDVKM. The CDR3 runs 11 residues. With 4 bases removed from V and 10 bases from J, the gap between germline ends came to 10 bases. The CDR3 region is CASSSRPRAFF. CDR3 sequence (DNA): TGTGCCAGCAGTTCCAGGCCCAGAGCTTTCTTT.

This sequence joins TRBV7-2 and TRBJ2-7; possible D gene TRBD2, 6 bases. CDR1 is SGHTA and CDR2 is FQGNSA in the germline V gene. This CDR3 spans 15 amino acids. V gave up 2 bases and J gave up 5 bases, with 16 bases separating them. The CDR3 region is CASSLTLFTGDEQYF. Written as DNA, the CDR3 is TGTGCCAGCAGCTTAACGCTTTTTACGGGGGACGAGCAGTACTTC.

This clone came up a few times. This chain joins TRBV2 and TRBJ2-1; the D gene is possibly TRBD1 (6 bases). With 7 bases removed from V and 3 bases from J, the gap between germline ends came to 10 bases. From germline, CDR1 is SNHLY and CDR2 FYNNEI. This CDR3 has 13 amino acids. In nucleotides, the CDR3 is TGTGCCAGCACAGGGGCGAGCTACAATGAGCAGTTCTTC. Its protein is CASTGASYNEQFF.

The chain combines TRBV5-4 with TRBJ2-1, with D maybe TRBD2 (6 bases). The V end was cut by 0 bases, the J end by 0 bases, with 7 bases between. The CDR3 totals 15 residues. Looked up from germline, CDR1 is SGHNT and CDR2 is YYREEE (reference sequence). The CDR3 DNA reads TGTGCCAGCAGCTTGGACGGGAGCTCCTACAATGAGCAGTTCTTC. This encodes CASSLDGSSYNEQFF.

This clone was counted between two and nine times. The rearrangement uses TRBV19 and TRBJ2-3, with 9 bases matching TRBD2. CDR3 length: 13 residues. The junction had 3 bases not matched to a gene; V was cut back by 10 bases and J by 1 base. The germline gives CDR1 LNHDA, CDR2 SQIVND (reference sequence). CDR3 nucleotide sequence: TGTGCCACCCGACTAGCGGGCACAGATACGCAGTATTTT. This codes for CATRLAGTDTQYF.

This clone was observed a few times. V gene TRBV7-9 combines with J gene TRBJ2-1; D not resolved. The CDR3 extends over 9 amino acids. Germline values: CDR1 SEHNR, CDR2 FQNEAQ (reference sequence). As DNA, the CDR3 is TGTGCTGTGCGCGATGAGCAGTTCTTC. This translates into CAVRDEQFF.

This clone has just a few counts. The V call is TRBV4-3, the J call TRBJ1-2; tentative D call: TRBD1 (6 bases). Germline V gene data show CDR1 as LGHNA and CDR2 as YSLEER. The CDR3 consists of 15 residues. V lost 0 bases, J lost 0 bases, and 8 bases lay in between. This CDR3 reads CASSQEDRANYGYTF. CDR3 nucleotides: TGCGCCAGCAGCCAAGAGGACAGAGCTAACTATGGCTACACCTTC.

The chain is built from TRBV29-1 and TRBJ2-7, with D possibly being TRBD1 (6 bases). This CDR3 contains 13 residues. With 6 bases removed from V and 6 bases from J, the gap between germline ends came to 18 bases. Germline V CDR1 and CDR2: SQVTM, ANQGSEA. This CDR3 reads CSVATGPMPEQYF. The CDR3 bases are TGCAGCGTCGCAACAGGGCCCATGCCCGAGCAGTACTTC.

V is TRBV5-1 and J is TRBJ1-3; D is undetermined. Looked up from germline, CDR1 is SGHRS and CDR2 is YFSETQ. This CDR3 has 15 residues. The V end lost 2 bases, the J end lost 0 bases, and 9 bases lay between the germline ends. The CDR3 sequence: CASSLIGSSGNTIYF. The CDR3 nucleotides read TGCGCCAGCAGCTTAATAGGGAGCTCTGGAAACACCATATATTTT.